This T cell receptor (beta chain) appears in the sequencing data of a study of human T cells and chemical hapten exposure. About the study: After 6 days, upper back 0.01% DPC patch tests were scored. Per-sample TCR yields varied mainly from small pooled library volume differences.

V gave up 4 bases and J gave up 3 bases, with 3 bases separating them. The germline V gene has CDR1 SQVTM and CDR2 ANQGSEA. The CDR3 length is 10 residues. This clonotype showed up just a few times. Time point described: patch test 2, 6 weeks after DPC sensitization. Treatment defined: therapeutic diphenylcyclopropenone sensitization with weekly scalp DPC. MiXCR, run by TCRdb on the RACE reads, gives a single entry per CDR3 protein. This table holds some 54,000 distinct CDR3 sequences, about 9.9% found once. The source of this sequence is a woman aged 45-65 years with alopecia areata. Some clones in this sample may be carry-over from other donors' samples. The source material was whole blood, sampled in connection with sensitization to the hapten diphenylcyclopropenone (DPC). The chain uses TRBV29-1 and TRBJ2-5; D remains ambiguous. The CDR3 DNA reads TGCAGCGTTGTAGAAGAGACCCAGTACTTC. Encoded protein: CSVVEETQYF.